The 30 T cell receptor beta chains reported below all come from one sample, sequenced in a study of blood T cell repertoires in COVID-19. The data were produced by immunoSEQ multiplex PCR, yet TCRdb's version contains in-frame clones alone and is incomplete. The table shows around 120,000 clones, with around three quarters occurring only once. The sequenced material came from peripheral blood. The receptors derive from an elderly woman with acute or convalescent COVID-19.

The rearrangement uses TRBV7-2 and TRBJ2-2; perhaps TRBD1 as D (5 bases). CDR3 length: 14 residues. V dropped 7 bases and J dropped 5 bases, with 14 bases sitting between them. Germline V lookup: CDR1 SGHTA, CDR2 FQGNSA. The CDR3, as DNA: TGTGCCAGCAAGACAGCTGCATGGACCGGGGAGCTGTTTTTT. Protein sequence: CASKTAAWTGELFF.

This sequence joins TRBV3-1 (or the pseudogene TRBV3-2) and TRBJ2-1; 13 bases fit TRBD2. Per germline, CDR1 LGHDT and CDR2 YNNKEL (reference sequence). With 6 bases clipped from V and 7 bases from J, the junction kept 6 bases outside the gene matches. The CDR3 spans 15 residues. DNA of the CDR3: TGTGCCAGCAGTCGGACTAGCGGGGGTATTAATGAGCAGTTCTTC. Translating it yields CASSRTSGGINEQFF.

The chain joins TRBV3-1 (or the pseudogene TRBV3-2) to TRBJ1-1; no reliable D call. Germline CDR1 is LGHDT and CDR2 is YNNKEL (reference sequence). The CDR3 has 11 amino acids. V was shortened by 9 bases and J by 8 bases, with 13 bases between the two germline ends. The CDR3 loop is CASRGRREAFF. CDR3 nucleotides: TGTGCCAGTCGCGGGCGACGGGAAGCTTTCTTT.

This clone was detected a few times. CDR3 DNA sequence: TGCGCCAGCAGCTTGGGACTTGAGCGGAATGAGCAGTTCTTC. Translated: CASSLGLERNEQFF. The J gene is TRBJ2-1, the V gene TRBV5-1; D is possibly TRBD2 (5 bases). Germline V CDR1 and CDR2: SGHRS, YFSETQ. Trimming left V 0 bases short and J 7 bases short, with 11 bases between. The CDR3 is 14 amino acids.

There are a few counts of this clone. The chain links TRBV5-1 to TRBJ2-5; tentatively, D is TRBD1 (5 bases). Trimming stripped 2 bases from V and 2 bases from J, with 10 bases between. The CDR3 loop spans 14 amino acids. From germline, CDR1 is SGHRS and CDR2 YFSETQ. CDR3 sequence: CASSFSDTQETQYF. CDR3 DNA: TGCGCCAGCAGCTTCTCGGACACACAAGAGACCCAGTACTTC.

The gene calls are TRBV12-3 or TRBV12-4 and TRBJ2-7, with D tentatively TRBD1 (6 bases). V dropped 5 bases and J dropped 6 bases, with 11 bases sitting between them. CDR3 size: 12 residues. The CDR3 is CASSTGPLEQYF. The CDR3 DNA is TGTGCCAGCAGTACAGGGCCCCTCGAGCAGTACTTC.

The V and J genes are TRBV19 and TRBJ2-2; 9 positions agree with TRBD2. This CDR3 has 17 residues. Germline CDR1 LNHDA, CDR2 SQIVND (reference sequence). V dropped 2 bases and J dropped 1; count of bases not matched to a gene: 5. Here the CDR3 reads CASSIWSSGKNTGELFF. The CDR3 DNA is TGTGCCAGTAGTATATGGTCTAGCGGGAAGAACACCGGGGAGCTGTTTTTT.

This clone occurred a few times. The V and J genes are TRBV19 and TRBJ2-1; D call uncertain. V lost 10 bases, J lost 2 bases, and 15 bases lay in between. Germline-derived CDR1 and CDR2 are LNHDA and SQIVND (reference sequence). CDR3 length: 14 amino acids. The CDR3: CATKERSPYNEQFF. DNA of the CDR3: TGTGCCACCAAGGAGAGGAGCCCCTACAATGAGCAGTTCTTC.

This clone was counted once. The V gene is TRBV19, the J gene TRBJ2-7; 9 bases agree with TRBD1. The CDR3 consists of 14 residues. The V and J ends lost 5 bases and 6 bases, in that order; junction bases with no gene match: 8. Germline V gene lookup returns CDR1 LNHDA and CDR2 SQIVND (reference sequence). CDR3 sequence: CASSSGTGRAEQYF. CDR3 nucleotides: TGTGCCAGTAGTTCGGGGACAGGGAGGGCCGAGCAGTACTTC.

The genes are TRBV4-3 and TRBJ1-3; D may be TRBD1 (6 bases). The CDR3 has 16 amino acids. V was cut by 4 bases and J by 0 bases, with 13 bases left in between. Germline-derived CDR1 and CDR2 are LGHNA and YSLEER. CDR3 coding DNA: TGCGCCAGCAGCCTCGACAGGCTTAGCTCTGGAAACACCATATATTTT. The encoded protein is CASSLDRLSSGNTIYF.

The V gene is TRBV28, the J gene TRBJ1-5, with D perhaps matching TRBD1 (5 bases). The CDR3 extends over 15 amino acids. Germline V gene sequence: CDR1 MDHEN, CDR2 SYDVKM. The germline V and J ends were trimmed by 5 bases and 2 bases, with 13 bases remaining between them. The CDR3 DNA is TGTGCCAGCAGTCCGGGGGGGTCTGGCAATCAGCCCCAGCATTTT. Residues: CASSPGGSGNQPQHF.

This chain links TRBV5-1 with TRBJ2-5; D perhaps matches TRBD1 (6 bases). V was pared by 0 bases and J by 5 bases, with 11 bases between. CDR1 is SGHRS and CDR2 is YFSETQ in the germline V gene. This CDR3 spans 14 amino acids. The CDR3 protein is CASSLGTAGETQYF. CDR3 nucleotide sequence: TGCGCCAGCAGCTTGGGGACAGCAGGGGAGACCCAGTACTTC.

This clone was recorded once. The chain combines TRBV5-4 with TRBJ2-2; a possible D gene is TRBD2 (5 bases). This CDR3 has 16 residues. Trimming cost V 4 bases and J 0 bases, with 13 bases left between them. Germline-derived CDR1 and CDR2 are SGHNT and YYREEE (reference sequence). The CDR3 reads CASSLWTGSNTGELFF. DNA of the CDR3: TGTGCCAGCAGCCTGTGGACTGGATCGAACACCGGGGAGCTGTTTTTT.

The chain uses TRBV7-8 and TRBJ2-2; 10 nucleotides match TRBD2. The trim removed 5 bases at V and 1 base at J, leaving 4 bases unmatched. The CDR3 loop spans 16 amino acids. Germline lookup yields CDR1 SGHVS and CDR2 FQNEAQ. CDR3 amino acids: CASSRRTSGNTGELFF. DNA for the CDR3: TGTGCCAGCAGCAGGAGGACTAGCGGGAACACCGGGGAGCTGTTTTTT.

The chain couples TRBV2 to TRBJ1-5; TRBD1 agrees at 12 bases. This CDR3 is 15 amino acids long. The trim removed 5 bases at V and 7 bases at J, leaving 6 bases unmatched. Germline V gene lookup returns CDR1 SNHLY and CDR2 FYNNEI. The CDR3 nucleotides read TGTGCCAGCAGTAGGGACAGGGGGCGCGGACAGCCCCAGCATTTT. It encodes CASSRDRGRGQPQHF. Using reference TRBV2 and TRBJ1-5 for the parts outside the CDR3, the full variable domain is EPEVTQTPSHQVTQMGQEVILRCVPISNHLYFYWYRQILGQKVEFLVSFYNNEISEKSEIFDDQFSVERPDGSNFTLKIRSTKLEDSAMYFCASSRDRGRGQPQHFGDGTRLSIL.

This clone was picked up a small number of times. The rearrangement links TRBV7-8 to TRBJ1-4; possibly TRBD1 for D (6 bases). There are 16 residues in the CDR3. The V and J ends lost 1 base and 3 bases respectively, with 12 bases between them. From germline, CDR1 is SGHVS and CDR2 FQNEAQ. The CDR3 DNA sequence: TGTGCCAGCAGCTTAGTAGTGGGGGCAGCTAATGAAAAACTGTTTTTT. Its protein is CASSLVVGAANEKLFF. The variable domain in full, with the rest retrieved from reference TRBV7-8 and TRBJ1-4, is GAGVSQSPRYKVAKRGQDVALRCDPISGHVSLFWYQQALGQGPEFLTYFQNEAQLDKSGLPSDRFFAERPEGSVSTLKIQRTQQEDSAVYLCASSLVVGAANEKLFFGSGTQLSVL.

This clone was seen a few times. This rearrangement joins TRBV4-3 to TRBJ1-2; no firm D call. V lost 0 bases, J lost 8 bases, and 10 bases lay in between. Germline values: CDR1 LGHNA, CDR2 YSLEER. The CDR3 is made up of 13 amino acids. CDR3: CASSQDPLLGYTF. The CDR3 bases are TGCGCCAGCAGCCAAGATCCCCTGTTGGGCTACACCTTC.

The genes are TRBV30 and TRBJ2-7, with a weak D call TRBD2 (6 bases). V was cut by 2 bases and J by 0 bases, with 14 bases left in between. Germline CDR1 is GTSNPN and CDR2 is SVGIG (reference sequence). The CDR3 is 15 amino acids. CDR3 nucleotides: TGTGCCTGGAGTTCTGGGGATAGCGGCTCCTACGAGCAGTACTTC. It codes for CAWSSGDSGSYEQYF.

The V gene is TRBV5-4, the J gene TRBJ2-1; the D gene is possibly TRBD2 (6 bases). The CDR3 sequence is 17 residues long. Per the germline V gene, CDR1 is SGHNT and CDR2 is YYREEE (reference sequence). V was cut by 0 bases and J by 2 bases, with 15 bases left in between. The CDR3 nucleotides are TGTGCCAGCAGCTTGGAGCCGACTAGGGGTCCCTACAATGAGCAGTTCTTC. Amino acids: CASSLEPTRGPYNEQFF. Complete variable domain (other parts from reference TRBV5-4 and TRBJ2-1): ETGVTQSPTHLIKTRGQQVTLRCSSQSGHNTVSWYQQALGQGPQFIFQYYREEENGRGNFPPRFSGLQFPNYSSELNVNALELDDSALYLCASSLEPTRGPYNEQFFGPGTRLTVL.

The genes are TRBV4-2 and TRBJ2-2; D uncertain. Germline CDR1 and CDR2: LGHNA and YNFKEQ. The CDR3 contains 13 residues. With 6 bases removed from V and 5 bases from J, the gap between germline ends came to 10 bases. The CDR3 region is CASRLEETGELFF. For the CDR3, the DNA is TGTGCCAGCAGGCTCGAAGAGACCGGGGAGCTGTTTTTT.

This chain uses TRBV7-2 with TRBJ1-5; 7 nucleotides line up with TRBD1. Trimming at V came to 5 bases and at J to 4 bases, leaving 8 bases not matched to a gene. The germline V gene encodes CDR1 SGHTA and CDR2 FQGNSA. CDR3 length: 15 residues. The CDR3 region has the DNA TGTGCCAGCAGCAATCGACAGGGCGGGAATCAGCCCCAGCATTTT. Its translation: CASSNRQGGNQPQHF.

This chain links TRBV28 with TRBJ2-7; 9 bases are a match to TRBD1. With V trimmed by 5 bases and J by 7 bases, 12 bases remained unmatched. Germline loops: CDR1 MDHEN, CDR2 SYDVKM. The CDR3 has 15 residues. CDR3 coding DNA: TGTGCCAGCAGTCCCATAAGGGACAGGGTTTCGGAGCAGTACTTC. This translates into CASSPIRDRVSEQYF.

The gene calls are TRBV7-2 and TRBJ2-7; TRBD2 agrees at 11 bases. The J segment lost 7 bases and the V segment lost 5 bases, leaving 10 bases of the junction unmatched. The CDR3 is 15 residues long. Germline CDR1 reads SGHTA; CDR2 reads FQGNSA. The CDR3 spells CASSVTSGSLGEQYF. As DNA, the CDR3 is TGTGCCAGCAGCGTAACTAGCGGGAGTCTGGGAGAGCAGTACTTC.

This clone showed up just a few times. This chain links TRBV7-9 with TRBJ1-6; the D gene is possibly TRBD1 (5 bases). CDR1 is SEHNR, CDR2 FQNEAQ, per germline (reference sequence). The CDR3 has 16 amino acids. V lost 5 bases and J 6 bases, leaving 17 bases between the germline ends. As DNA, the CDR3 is TGTGCCAGCAGCCGGGCCCAGGGTTTAAGTAATTCACCCCTCCACTTT. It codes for CASSRAQGLSNSPLHF.

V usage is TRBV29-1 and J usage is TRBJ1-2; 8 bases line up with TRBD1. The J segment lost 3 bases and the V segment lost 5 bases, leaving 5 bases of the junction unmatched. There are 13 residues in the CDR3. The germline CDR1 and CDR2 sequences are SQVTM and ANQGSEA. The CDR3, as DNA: TGCAGCGTTTCGGACAGGGAAGACTATGGCTACACCTTC. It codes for CSVSDREDYGYTF.

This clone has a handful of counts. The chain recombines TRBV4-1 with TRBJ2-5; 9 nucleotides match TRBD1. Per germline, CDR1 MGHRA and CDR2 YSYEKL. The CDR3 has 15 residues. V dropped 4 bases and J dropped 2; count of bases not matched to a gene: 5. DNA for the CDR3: TGCGCCAGCAGCCTAGGACAGGGGTTACAAGAGACCCAGTACTTC. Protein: CASSLGQGLQETQYF.

CDR3 region: CASSQAPGGGGNTIYF. The CDR3 nucleotides are TGTGCCAGCAGCCAAGCGCCAGGGGGCGGCGGAAACACCATATATTTT. The chain has TRBV3-1 (or the pseudogene TRBV3-2) and TRBJ1-3; 8 bases match TRBD1. Trimming took 1 base from V and 4 from J; bases not matched to a gene: 6. The CDR3 contains 16 residues. Germline assignment: CDR1 LGHDT and CDR2 YNNKEL (reference sequence).

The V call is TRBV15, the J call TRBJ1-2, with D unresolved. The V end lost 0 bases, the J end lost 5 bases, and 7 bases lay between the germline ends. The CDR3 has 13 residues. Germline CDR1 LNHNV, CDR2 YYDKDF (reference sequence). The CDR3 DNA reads TGTGCCACCAGCAGAGATTCCCAATATGGCTACACCTTC. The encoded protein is CATSRDSQYGYTF.

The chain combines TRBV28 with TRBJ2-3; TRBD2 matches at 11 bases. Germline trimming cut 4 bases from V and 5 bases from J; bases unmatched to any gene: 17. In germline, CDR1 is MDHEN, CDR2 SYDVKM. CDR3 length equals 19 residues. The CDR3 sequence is CASSSTHFRLAGGKDTQYF. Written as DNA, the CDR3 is TGTGCCAGCAGTTCCACCCACTTCCGGCTAGCGGGAGGTAAAGATACGCAGTATTTT.

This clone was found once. This CDR3 reads CASSPSLPSYEQYF. The DNA for the CDR3 is TGTGCCAGCAGCCCCTCACTCCCCTCCTACGAGCAGTACTTC. The V gene is TRBV27, the J gene TRBJ2-7; D is ambiguous. Trimming took 6 bases from V and 0 from J, leaving 12 bases between them. This CDR3 has 14 residues. The germline gives CDR1 MNHEY, CDR2 SMNVEV (reference sequence).